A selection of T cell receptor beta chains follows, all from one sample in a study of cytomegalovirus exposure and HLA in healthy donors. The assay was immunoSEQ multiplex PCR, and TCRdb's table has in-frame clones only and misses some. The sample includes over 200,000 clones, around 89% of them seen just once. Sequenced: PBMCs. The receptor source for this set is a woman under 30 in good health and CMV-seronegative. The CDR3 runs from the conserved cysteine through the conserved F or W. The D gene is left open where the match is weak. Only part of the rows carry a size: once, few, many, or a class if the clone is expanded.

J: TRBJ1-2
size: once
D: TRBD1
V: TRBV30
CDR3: CAWIGGQGNYGYTF
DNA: TGTGCCTGGATTGGGGGACAGGGAAACTATGGCTACACCTTC

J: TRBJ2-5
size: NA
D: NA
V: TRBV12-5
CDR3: CASGLVPLSERGETQYF
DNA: TGTGCTAGTGGTTTGGTACCCCTAAGCGAGCGCGGGGAGACCCAGTACTTC

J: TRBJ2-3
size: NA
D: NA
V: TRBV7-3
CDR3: CASSLVSGTDTQYF
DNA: TGTGCCAGCAGCTTAGTTAGCGGCACAGATACGCAGTATTTT

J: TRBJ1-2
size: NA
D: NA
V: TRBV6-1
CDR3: CASRRDGYGYTF
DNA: TGTGCCAGCAGGCGGGACGGGTATGGCTACACCTTC

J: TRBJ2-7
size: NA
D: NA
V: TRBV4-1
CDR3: CASSPMGLSYEQYF
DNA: TGCGCCAGCAGCCCGATGGGACTGTCCTACGAGCAGTACTTC

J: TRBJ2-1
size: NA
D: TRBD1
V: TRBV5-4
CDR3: CASSLDRVTDEQFF
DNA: TGTGCCAGCAGCCTGGACAGGGTAACTGATGAGCAGTTCTTC

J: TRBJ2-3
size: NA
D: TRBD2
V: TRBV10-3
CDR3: CAISDRLAGGTDTQYF
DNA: TGTGCCATCAGTGACCGACTAGCGGGAGGCACAGATACGCAGTATTTT

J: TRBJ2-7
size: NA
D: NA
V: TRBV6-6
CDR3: CASSDGQTLYEQYF
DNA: TGTGCCAGCAGCGACGGCCAGACACTTTACGAGCAGTACTTC

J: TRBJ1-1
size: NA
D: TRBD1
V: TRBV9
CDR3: CASSGGTGTNTEAFF
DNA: TGTGCCAGCAGCGGGGGGACAGGGACCAACACTGAAGCTTTCTTT

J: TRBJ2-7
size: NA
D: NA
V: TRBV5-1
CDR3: CASSFRRQSPNEQYF
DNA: TGCGCCAGCAGCTTCAGGCGACAATCCCCCAACGAGCAGTACTTC

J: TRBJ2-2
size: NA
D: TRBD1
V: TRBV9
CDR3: CASRPGTDTGELFF
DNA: TGTGCCAGCAGACCCGGGACAGACACCGGGGAGCTGTTTTTT

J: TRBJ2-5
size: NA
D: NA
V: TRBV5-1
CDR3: CASSLGSGGLQETQYF
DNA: TGCGCCAGCAGCTTGGGTTCCGGCGGACTACAAGAGACCCAGTACTTC

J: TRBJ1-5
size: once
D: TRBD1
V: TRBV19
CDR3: CAIQGSNQPQHF
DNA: TGTGCCATACAGGGGAGCAATCAGCCCCAGCATTTT

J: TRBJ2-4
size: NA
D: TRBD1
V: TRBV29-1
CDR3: CSVEDREIQYF
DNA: TGCAGCGTTGAGGACAGGGAAATTCAGTACTTC

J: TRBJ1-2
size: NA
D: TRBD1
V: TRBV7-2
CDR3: CASSFEQGTGYTF
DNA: TGTGCCAGCAGCTTCGAACAGGGGACTGGCTACACCTTC

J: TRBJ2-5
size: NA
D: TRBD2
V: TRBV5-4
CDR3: CASSDPGLAGGGETQYF
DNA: TGTGCCAGCAGCGACCCGGGACTAGCGGGAGGTGGGGAGACCCAGTACTTC